These 6 T cell receptor beta chains came from one sample sequenced in a study of shared clonotypes between healthy human individuals. TCRdb's copy holds only in-frame clones and misses some; the assay was immunoSEQ multiplex PCR. The data hold hundreds of thousands of clones, with 95% to 97% observed a single time. Sequenced sample: naive CD4+ T cells sorted from blood. Subset specified: CD45RA+ positively selected. Receptors originate from a young woman in good health.

V and J are TRBV5-4 and TRBJ2-2; weak D call: TRBD2 (5 bases). The V end was cut by 7 bases, the J end by 4 bases, with 20 bases between. The CDR3 contains 16 residues. CDR1 and CDR2 (germline): SGHNT, YYREEE (reference sequence). DNA of the CDR3: TGTGCCAGCGGAAGAGGCGGGTTGAGCGTCACCGGGGAGCTGTTTTTT. Its protein product is CASGRGGLSVTGELFF.

V gene TRBV4-1 combines with J gene TRBJ2-7; D perhaps matches TRBD2 (6 bases). The V gene's germline CDR1 is MGHRA and CDR2 YSYEKL. Trimming left V 3 bases short and J 0 bases short, with 15 bases between. There are 16 residues in the CDR3. The CDR3 nucleotides read TGCGCCAGCAGCCAGGGAAGGGGACTCGACTCCTACGAGCAGTACTTC. This codes for CASSQGRGLDSYEQYF.

The chain employs TRBV7-6 and TRBJ2-2; TRBD2 agrees at 8 bases. Germline V gene data show CDR1 as SGHVS and CDR2 as FNYEAQ. The CDR3 length is 17 residues. The J segment lost 6 bases and the V segment lost 4 bases, leaving 13 bases of the junction unmatched. CDR3: CASSSDVGTSIAGELFF. The CDR3 DNA reads as TGTGCCAGCAGCTCCGATGTGGGGACTAGTATCGCCGGGGAGCTGTTTTTT.

This chain links TRBV18 with TRBJ1-1; 7 bases align to TRBD1. V lost 5 bases and J lost 0; bases outside the gene matches: 6. The CDR3 runs to 15 residues. Looked up from germline, CDR1 is KGHSH and CDR2 is LQKENI. This CDR3 reads CASSSGTVLNTEAFF. The CDR3 nucleotides are TGTGCCAGCTCATCCGGGACAGTGCTGAACACTGAAGCTTTCTTT.

This chain uses TRBV28 with TRBJ1-2; tentatively, D is TRBD1 (5 bases). The CDR3 loop spans 13 amino acids. The V gene's germline CDR1 is MDHEN and CDR2 SYDVKM. Trimming left V 7 bases short and J 6 bases short, with 15 bases between. CDR3 sequence reads: CASTDGGRDGYTF. The DNA of the CDR3 is TGTGCCAGCACTGACGGGGGACGCGATGGCTACACCTTC.

J is TRBJ1-4 and V is TRBV18; 11 bases match TRBD1. The CDR3 spans 16 residues. J lost 4 bases, V lost 5 bases, and 6 bases had no gene match. Per the germline V gene, CDR1 is KGHSH and CDR2 is LQKENI. CDR3 protein: CASSSGQGAINEKLFF. The CDR3 region has the DNA TGTGCCAGCTCATCAGGACAGGGGGCCATTAATGAAAAACTGTTTTTT. The full variable domain, completed using reference TRBV18 and TRBJ1-4, is NAGVMQNPRHLVRRRGQEARLRCSPMKGHSHVYWYRQLPEEGLKFMVYLQKENIIDESGMPKERFSAEFPKEGPSILRIQQVVRGDSAAYFCASSSGQGAINEKLFFGSGTQLSVL.